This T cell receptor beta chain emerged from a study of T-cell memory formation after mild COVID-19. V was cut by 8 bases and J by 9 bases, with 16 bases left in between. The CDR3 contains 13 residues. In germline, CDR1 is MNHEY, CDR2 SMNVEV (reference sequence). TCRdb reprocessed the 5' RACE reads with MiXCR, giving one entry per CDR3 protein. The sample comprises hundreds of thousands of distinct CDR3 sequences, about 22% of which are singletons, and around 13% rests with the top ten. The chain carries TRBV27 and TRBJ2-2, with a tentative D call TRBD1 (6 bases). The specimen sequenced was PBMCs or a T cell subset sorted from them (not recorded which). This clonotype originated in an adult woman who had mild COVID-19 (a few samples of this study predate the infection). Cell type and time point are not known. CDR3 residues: CASRYRANRELFF. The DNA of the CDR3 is TGTGCCAGCCGATACAGGGCTAACCGGGAGCTGTTTTTT.